These 21 T cell receptor beta chains came from one sample sequenced in a study of blood T cell repertoires in COVID-19. Repertoires were generated with immunoSEQ multiplex PCR, while TCRdb's copy carries only in-frame clones and drops some. The sample records approximately 230,000 clones, around 80% being singletons. Specimen: PBMCs or T cells enriched from blood (not recorded which). All receptors derive from a man aged 40-49 years who had recovered from COVID-19.

The chain links TRBV2 to TRBJ2-7; TRBD2 is a possible D gene (6 bases). With 3 bases removed from V and 3 bases from J, the gap between germline ends came to 15 bases. CDR3 length equals 15 residues. Germline CDR1 SNHLY, CDR2 FYNNEI. CDR3 amino acids: CASSEGRLRDYEQYF. CDR3 nucleotides: TGTGCCAGCAGTGAGGGACGGTTGCGGGACTACGAGCAGTACTTC. The variable domain in full, with the rest retrieved from reference TRBV2 and TRBJ2-7, is EPEVTQTPSHQVTQMGQEVILRCVPISNHLYFYWYRQILGQKVEFLVSFYNNEISEKSEIFDDQFSVERPDGSNFTLKIRSTKLEDSAMYFCASSEGRLRDYEQYFGPGTRLTVT.

The chain carries TRBV5-4 and TRBJ1-2; 8 bases map to TRBD1. The CDR3 is made up of 15 amino acids. V trimming: 4 bases; J trimming: 3 bases; junction bases outside the gene matches: 8. Germline V gene lookup returns CDR1 SGHNT and CDR2 YYREEE (reference sequence). CDR3 nucleotide sequence: TGTGCCAGCAGCACCGACAGGGGTGTTTACTATGGCTACACCTTC. Its protein is CASSTDRGVYYGYTF.

The rearrangement links TRBV4-1 to TRBJ1-5; weak D call: TRBD1 (6 bases). The length of the CDR3 is 13 residues. Trimming removed 4 bases at V and 10 bases at J, with 14 bases between. The germline gives CDR1 MGHRA, CDR2 YSYEKL. CDR3 DNA: TGCGCCAGCAGCCTCGCGGACAGAACACCCCAGCATTTT. Amino acids: CASSLADRTPQHF.

This clone was found once. This chain connects TRBV27 to TRBJ1-1, with a possible D match to TRBD1 (5 bases). The CDR3 totals 15 residues. CDR1 and CDR2 (germline): MNHEY, SMNVEV (reference sequence). Trimming left V 8 bases short and J 6 bases short, with 22 bases between. The CDR3 sequence is CASGASPGLTAEAFF. Written as DNA, the CDR3 is TGTGCCAGCGGGGCCTCCCCAGGGTTAACGGCTGAAGCTTTCTTT.

The chain has TRBV25-1 and TRBJ2-7; D may be TRBD1 (5 bases). With 1 base removed from V and 6 bases from J, the gap between germline ends came to 10 bases. The CDR3 is 13 amino acids. Germline-derived CDR1 and CDR2 are MGHDK and SYGVNS. The CDR3 DNA is TGTGCCAGCAGTGAATGGCAGGGCCTCGAGCAGTACTTC. Its translation is CASSEWQGLEQYF.

The chain is built from TRBV7-9 and TRBJ1-1, with 8 positions matching TRBD1. Germline V gene sequence: CDR1 SEHNR, CDR2 FQNEAQ (reference sequence). The V segment lost 4 bases and the J segment 6 bases; nucleotides outside the gene matches: 4. The CDR3 covers 13 residues. The CDR3 DNA reads as TGTGCCAGCAGCTCAAGACAGGGGCCTGAAGCTTTCTTT. It specifies CASSSRQGPEAFF. Based on the CDR3 plus reference TRBV7-9 and TRBJ1-1, the full variable domain is DTGVSQNPRHKITKRGQNVTFRCDPISEHNRLYWYRQTLGQGPEFLTYFQNEAQLEKSRLLSDRFSAERPKGSFSTLEIQRTEQGDSAMYLCASSSRQGPEAFFGQGTRLTVV.

The rearrangement links TRBV5-5 to TRBJ2-7, with 10 bases lining up with TRBD1. This CDR3 is 16 amino acids long. V shed 4 bases, J shed 2 bases, and the junction held 9 bases outside the gene matches. In germline, CDR1 is SGHKS, CDR2 YYEKEE (reference sequence). As DNA, the CDR3 is TGTGCCAGCAGCATTTCCCGGGACAGGGGAACCTACGAGCAGTACTTC. It translates to CASSISRDRGTYEQYF.

The chain carries TRBV19 and TRBJ1-2; a possible D gene is TRBD1 (5 bases). The CDR3 totals 14 residues. The germline V and J ends were trimmed by 9 bases and 8 bases, with 22 bases remaining between them. Germline CDR1 reads LNHDA; CDR2 reads SQIVND (reference sequence). CDR3 nucleotides: TGTGCCAGCCCTATACGCCAGGGCCTTCGCGGCTACACCTTC. Translating gives CASPIRQGLRGYTF.

The genes are TRBV5-1 and TRBJ1-5; TRBD1 aligns across 7 bases. CDR3 length equals 14 residues. From germline, CDR1 is SGHRS and CDR2 YFSETQ. J was trimmed by 7 bases and V by 0 bases; bases with no gene match: 4. The CDR3 loop is CASSLEGAQQPQHF. DNA of the CDR3: TGCGCCAGCAGCTTGGAGGGGGCGCAGCAGCCCCAGCATTTT.

J is TRBJ1-2 and V is TRBV20-1; no clear D. Germline V lookup: CDR1 DFQATT, CDR2 SNEGSKA (reference sequence). This CDR3 region has 10 residues. The chain's CDR3 is CRGANYGYTF. In DNA, the CDR3 is TGCAGGGGAGCTAACTATGGCTACACCTTC.

The chain combines TRBV10-3 with TRBJ2-1; 8 bases align to TRBD1. Trimming removed 6 bases from V and 7 bases from J; junction bases left unmatched: 11. Germline values: CDR1 ENHRY, CDR2 SYGVKD. The length of the CDR3 is 15 residues. CDR3: CAISARQGNTNEQFF. The CDR3 bases are TGTGCCATCAGCGCCCGACAGGGGAATACGAATGAGCAGTTCTTC.

The J gene is TRBJ1-1, the V gene TRBV9; 8 positions match TRBD1. The V gene's germline CDR1 is SGDLS and CDR2 YYNGEE. Losses at the gene ends were 4 bases for V and 1 base for J; bases not matched to a gene: 6. The CDR3 is 15 amino acids. The DNA for the CDR3 is TGTGCCAGCAGCTCCCCCGGACAGGGGAACACTGAAGCTTTCTTT. This sequence encodes CASSSPGQGNTEAFF. The full variable domain, its missing parts supplied by reference TRBV9 and TRBJ1-1, is DSGVTQTPKHLITATGQRVTLRCSPRSGDLSVYWYQQSLDQGLQFLIQYYNGEERAKGNILERFSAQQFPDLHSELNLSSLELGDSALYFCASSSPGQGNTEAFFGQGTRLTVV.

This clone was counted a single time. This chain uses TRBV7-9 with TRBJ1-5; 8 nucleotides match TRBD1. CDR3 size: 14 residues. With V trimmed by 5 bases and J by 7 bases, 7 bases remained unmatched. Per the germline V gene, CDR1 is SEHNR and CDR2 is FQNEAQ (reference sequence). CDR3 in amino acids: CASSDQGAGQPQHF. CDR3 in DNA: TGTGCCAGCAGCGACCAGGGGGCTGGCCAGCCCCAGCATTTT.

This clone was detected once. The V and J genes are TRBV19 and TRBJ1-5, with no clear D. This CDR3 contains 13 residues. Trimming stripped 7 bases from V and 2 bases from J, with 9 bases between. Germline V gene sequence: CDR1 LNHDA, CDR2 SQIVND (reference sequence). CDR3 coding DNA: TGTGCCAGTAATTCGCAGGGCAATCAGCCCCAGCATTTT. Amino acids: CASNSQGNQPQHF. Full variable domain (rest looked up from reference TRBV19 and TRBJ1-5): DGGITQSPKYLFRKEGQNVTLSCEQNLNHDAMYWYRQDPGQGLRLIYYSQIVNDFQKGDIAEGYSVSREKKESFPLTVTSAQKNPTAFYLCASNSQGNQPQHFGDGTRLSIL.

CDR3 residues: CASSSTTGIYGYTF. CDR3 nucleotides: TGTGCCAGCAGCTCCACCACAGGGATCTATGGCTACACCTTC. This sequence joins TRBV7-2 and TRBJ1-2, with D perhaps TRBD1 (6 bases). Germline lookup yields CDR1 SGHTA and CDR2 FQGNSA. This CDR3 spans 14 amino acids. V lost 4 bases, J lost 4 bases, and 13 bases lay in between. Based on the CDR3 plus reference TRBV7-2 and TRBJ1-2, the full variable domain is GAGVSQSPSNKVTEKGKDVELRCDPISGHTALYWYRQSLGQGLEFLIYFQGNSAPDKSGLPSDRFSAERTGGSVSTLTIQRTQQEDSAVYLCASSSTTGIYGYTFGSGTRLTVV.

The chain carries TRBV7-8 and TRBJ2-3; the D is unclear. CDR1 and CDR2 (germline): SGHVS, FQNEAQ. V was cut by 2 bases and J by 2 bases, with 5 bases left in between. The CDR3 has 13 residues. The CDR3 nucleotides read TGTGCCAGCAGCTTAACTGACACAGATACGCAGTATTTT. Translating gives CASSLTDTDTQYF.

This clone was seen a handful of times. This rearrangement joins TRBV5-1 to TRBJ2-1, with 8 bases that match TRBD2. The V gene end was trimmed by 3 bases and the J gene end by 5 bases; junction bases not matched to a gene: 13. Germline V gene data show CDR1 as SGHRS and CDR2 as YFSETQ. This CDR3 is 17 amino acids long. This chain's CDR3 is CASSYRAGGAANNEQFF. The CDR3 coding sequence is TGCGCCAGCAGCTATCGGGCCGGGGGGGCGGCAAACAATGAGCAGTTCTTC.

V gene TRBV11-3 combines with J gene TRBJ2-5, with D possibly TRBD2 on 5 matching bases. CDR1 SGHNT and CDR2 YENEEA come from the germline V gene. The V end lost 4 bases, the J end lost 5 bases, and 11 bases lay between the germline ends. This CDR3 is 13 amino acids long. The CDR3 protein is CASSSGSGETQYF. In DNA, the CDR3 is TGTGCCAGCAGCTCCGGGTCGGGGGAGACCCAGTACTTC.

The chain has TRBV5-1 and TRBJ1-1; no firm D call. CDR3 size: 14 residues. V was pared by 2 bases and J by 0 bases, with 8 bases between. Germline-derived CDR1 and CDR2 are SGHRS and YFSETQ. The CDR3 nucleotides read TGCGCCAGCAGCTTAGCTATCATGAACACTGAAGCTTTCTTT. This codes for CASSLAIMNTEAFF.

The chain is built from TRBV21-1 and TRBJ2-1; TRBD1, as called in the table, went unchecked against the DNA. TRBV21-1 is tagged as a pseudogene. This CDR3 region has 14 residues. DNA of the CDR3: TGTGCCAGCCTACGTAAACAGGGTAGCAATGAGCAGTTCTTC. It codes for CASLRKQGSNEQFF.

V and J are TRBV9 and TRBJ2-1; weak D call: TRBD2 (5 bases). Germline V gene data show CDR1 as SGDLS and CDR2 as YYNGEE. The CDR3 is 11 amino acids. V dropped 3 bases and J dropped 10 bases, with 8 bases sitting between them. CDR3 in DNA: TGTGCCAGCAGCGCTAGAGGGGAGCAGTTCTTC. Protein sequence: CASSARGEQFF.